Shown below are 7 T cell receptor beta chains from a single sample sequenced in a study of cytomegalovirus exposure and HLA in healthy donors. Vbeta (60) and Jbeta (13) primers were used in the PCR. TCRdb's table, derived via immunoSEQ multiplex PCR, lists solely in-frame clones and lacks some. The sample consists of some 90,000 clones, 70% of them appearing once. Sequencing used PBMCs. All receptors derive from a man in his fifties in good health and CMV-seronegative.

The chain is built from TRBV5-1 and TRBJ2-1; unclear D gene. Germline-derived CDR1 and CDR2 are SGHRS and YFSETQ. The CDR3 has 13 amino acids. V gave up 0 bases and J gave up 10 bases, with 11 bases separating them. The CDR3 DNA is TGCGCCAGCAGCTTGGTCTTAGTTTCGGAGCAGTTCTTC. Translation gives CASSLVLVSEQFF.

The V gene is TRBV11-2, the J gene TRBJ2-5; D is unresolved. The V gene lost 4 bases and the J gene lost 9 bases, with 15 bases spanning the gap. CDR1 and CDR2 (germline): SGHAT, FQNNGV. CDR3 length equals 13 residues. This chain's CDR3 is CASSWSQSSAQYF. The CDR3 nucleotides are TGTGCCAGCAGCTGGTCCCAGTCTTCAGCCCAGTACTTC.

The CDR3 reads CASSLEGLAVGETQYF. The CDR3, as DNA: TGTGCCAGCAGCTTGGAGGGACTAGCGGTGGGGGAGACCCAGTACTTC. The rearrangement joins TRBV5-4 to TRBJ2-5, with 11 bases matching TRBD2. In germline, CDR1 is SGHNT, CDR2 YYREEE (reference sequence). This CDR3 is built from 16 residues. V lost 0 bases to trimming and J lost 5 bases; unmatched junction nucleotides: 6.

This clone was counted a few times. This rearrangement joins TRBV6-1 to TRBJ2-3; 8 positions agree with TRBD1. V gave up 0 bases and J gave up 4 bases; unmatched junction bases: 3. Germline-derived CDR1 and CDR2 are MNHNS and SASEGT. This CDR3 contains 15 residues. Here the CDR3 reads CASSEATGQADTQYF. CDR3 DNA: TGTGCCAGCAGTGAAGCGACGGGACAGGCAGATACGCAGTATTTT.

This sequence joins TRBV10-2 and TRBJ2-7; maybe TRBD2 (5 bases). The germline V and J ends were trimmed by 6 bases and 1 base, with 13 bases remaining between them. The CDR3 runs to 14 residues. Germline V gene sequence: CDR1 WSHSY, CDR2 SAAADI. The CDR3 loop reads CASRLGSLSYEQYF. The CDR3 coding sequence is TGCGCCAGCAGGCTAGGGAGTTTATCCTACGAGCAGTACTTC.

In this sample, this clone turned up a few times. In DNA form, the CDR3 reads TGTGCCAGCAGCTCCGGGACAGGGGGCAGGGGCACTGAAGCTTTCTTT. Its translation: CASSSGTGGRGTEAFF. The V gene is TRBV5-6, the J gene TRBJ1-1, with 12 nucleotides matching TRBD1. The length of the CDR3 is 16 residues. Trimming cost V 3 bases and J 4 bases; bases outside gene matches: 7. From germline, CDR1 is SGHDT and CDR2 YYEEEE.

This clone was detected a few times. The chain carries TRBV27 and TRBJ1-4; TRBD1 matches at 7 bases. V trimming: 5 bases; J trimming: 7 bases; junction bases outside the gene matches: 7. Germline values: CDR1 MNHEY, CDR2 SMNVEV (reference sequence). This CDR3 spans 14 amino acids. The CDR3 sequence is CASSQGTDGEKLFF. The CDR3 nucleotides are TGTGCCAGCAGTCAAGGGACAGATGGTGAAAAACTGTTTTTT. The complete variable domain, with remaining parts taken from reference TRBV27 and TRBJ1-4, reads EAQVTQNPRYLITVTGKKLTVTCSQNMNHEYMSWYRQDPGLGLRQIYYSMNVEVTDKGDVPEGYKVSRKEKRNFPLILESPSPNQTSLYFCASSQGTDGEKLFFGSGTQLSVL.